This TCR beta chain was recovered during a study of metastatic and nonmetastatic thyroid tumors. Study as a whole: The study looked at repertoires side by side in blood and in tumor or nodule tissue from malignant and benign thyroid patients.

Every patient was untreated before thyroid surgery. Per the authors' pipeline: The study built a papillary thyroid cancer distant-metastasis classifier from CDR3 differences across clinicopathological groups. Through MiXCR, TCRdb re-clonotyped the PCR reads. These V and J calls rely on TCRdb rather than the paper's analysis. The table shows 25,000 to 35,000 clones, with approximately 31% occurring only once. Study-wide results and limits: Reported TCR beta diversity, measured in blood and tumor, was significantly higher for malignant thyroid tumors than for benign nodules.

The germline gives CDR1 ENHRY, CDR2 SYGVKD. V shed 2 bases, J shed 6 bases, and the junction held 9 bases outside the gene matches. The CDR3 contains 15 residues. This clone was recorded at least ten times. Antigen unknown. Possible read error: a much larger clone is one base away. Because it lacks the conserved phenylalanine or tryptophan at the end, this CDR3 is likely a read error. Input material: blood. The chain carries TRBV10-3 and TRBJ2-5; 7 bases are a match to TRBD2. This receptor was identified in a female donor with papillary thyroid cancer or a benign thyroid nodule (not recorded which). Some clones in this sample may be carry-over from other donors' samples. CDR3 sequence: CAISENQGGIKTQYS. CDR3 in DNA: TGTGCCATCAGTGAGAACCAGGGAGGGATAAAGACCCAGTACTCC.